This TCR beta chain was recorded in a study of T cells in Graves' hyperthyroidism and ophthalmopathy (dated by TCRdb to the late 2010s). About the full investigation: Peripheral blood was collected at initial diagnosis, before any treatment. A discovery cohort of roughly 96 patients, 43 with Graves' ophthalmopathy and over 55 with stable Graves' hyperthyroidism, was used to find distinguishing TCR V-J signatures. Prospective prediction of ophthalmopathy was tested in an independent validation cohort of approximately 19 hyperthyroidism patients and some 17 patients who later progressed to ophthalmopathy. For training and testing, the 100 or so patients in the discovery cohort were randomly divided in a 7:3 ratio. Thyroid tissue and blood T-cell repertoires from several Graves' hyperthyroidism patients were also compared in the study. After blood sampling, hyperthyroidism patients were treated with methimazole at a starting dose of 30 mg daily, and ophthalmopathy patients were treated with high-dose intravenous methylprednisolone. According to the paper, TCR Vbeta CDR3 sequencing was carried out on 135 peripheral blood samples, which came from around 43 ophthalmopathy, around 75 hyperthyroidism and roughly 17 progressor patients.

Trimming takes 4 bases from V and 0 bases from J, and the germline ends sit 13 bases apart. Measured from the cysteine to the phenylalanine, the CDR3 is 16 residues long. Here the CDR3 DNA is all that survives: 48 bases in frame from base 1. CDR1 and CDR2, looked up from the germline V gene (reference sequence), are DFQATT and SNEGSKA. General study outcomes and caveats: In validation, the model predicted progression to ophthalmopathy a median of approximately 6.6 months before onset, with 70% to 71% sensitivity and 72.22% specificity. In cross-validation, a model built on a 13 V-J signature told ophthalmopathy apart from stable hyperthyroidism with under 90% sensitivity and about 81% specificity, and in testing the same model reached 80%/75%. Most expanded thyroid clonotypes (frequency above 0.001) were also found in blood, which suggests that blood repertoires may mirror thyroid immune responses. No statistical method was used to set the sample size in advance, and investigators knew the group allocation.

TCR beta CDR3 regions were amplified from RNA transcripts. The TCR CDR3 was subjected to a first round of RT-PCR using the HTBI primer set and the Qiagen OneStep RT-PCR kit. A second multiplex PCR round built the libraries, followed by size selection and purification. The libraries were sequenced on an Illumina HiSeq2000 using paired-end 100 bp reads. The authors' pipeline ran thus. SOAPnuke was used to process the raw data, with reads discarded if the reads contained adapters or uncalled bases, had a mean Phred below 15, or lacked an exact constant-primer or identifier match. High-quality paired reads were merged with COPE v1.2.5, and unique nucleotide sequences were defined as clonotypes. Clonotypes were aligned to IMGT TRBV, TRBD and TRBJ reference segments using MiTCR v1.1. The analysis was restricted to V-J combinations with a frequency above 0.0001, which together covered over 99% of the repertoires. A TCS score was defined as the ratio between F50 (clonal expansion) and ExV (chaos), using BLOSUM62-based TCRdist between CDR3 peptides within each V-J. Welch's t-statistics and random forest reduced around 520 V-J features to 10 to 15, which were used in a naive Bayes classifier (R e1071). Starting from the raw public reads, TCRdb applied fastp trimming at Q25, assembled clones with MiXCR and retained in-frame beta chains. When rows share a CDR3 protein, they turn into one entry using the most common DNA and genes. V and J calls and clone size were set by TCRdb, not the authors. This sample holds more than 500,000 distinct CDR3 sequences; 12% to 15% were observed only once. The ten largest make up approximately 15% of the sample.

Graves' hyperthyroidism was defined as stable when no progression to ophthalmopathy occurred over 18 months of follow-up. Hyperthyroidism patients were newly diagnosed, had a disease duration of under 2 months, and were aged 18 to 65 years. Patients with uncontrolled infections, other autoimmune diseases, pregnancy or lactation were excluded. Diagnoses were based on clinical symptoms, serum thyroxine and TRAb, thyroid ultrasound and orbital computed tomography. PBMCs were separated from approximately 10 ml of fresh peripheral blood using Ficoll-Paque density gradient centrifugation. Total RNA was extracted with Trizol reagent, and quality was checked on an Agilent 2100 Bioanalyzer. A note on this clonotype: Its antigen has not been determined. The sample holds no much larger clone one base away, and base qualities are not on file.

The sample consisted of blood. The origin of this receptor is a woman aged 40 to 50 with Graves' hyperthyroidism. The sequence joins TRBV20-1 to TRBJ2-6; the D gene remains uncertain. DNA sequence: TGCAGTGCTAAACGGATGGGATCCTCTGGGGCCAACGTCCTGACTTTC. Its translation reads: CSAKRMGSSGANVLTF.